This entry describes one TCR beta chain. The antigen is undetermined. Other DNA sequences in the sample encode the same CDR3. Naivety among CD8 cells was defined by CD45RO negativity and positive CCR7 selection, thereby excluding terminally differentiated effector memory CD45RA+ cells. There were no recent acute infections or vaccinations among the donors, who were healthy HIV-negative adults. The repertoire was sequenced with immunoSEQ multiplex PCR; TCRdb's copy has only in-frame clones and lacks some. The table lists about 700,000 clones, 92% of them singletons, with approximately 24% in the top ten. The data originate from a study of shared clonotypes between healthy human individuals. Whole-study context: The people who gave samples were a couple of women and a few men aged 18 to 49. Study-level points and caveats: Clonotype sharing across a handful of donors was observed for about 5.5% of naive CD4 clonotypes.

The source is a man aged 25-45 years in good health. The sample consisted of naive CD8+ T cells sorted from blood.

The CDR3 loop is CASSMTGSSYEQYF. The CDR3 DNA is TGTGCCAGTAGTATGACAGGTTCCTCCTACGAGCAGTACTTC. The rearrangement joins TRBV19 to TRBJ2-7; D is possibly TRBD1 (6 bases). This CDR3 is built from 14 residues. Looked up from germline, CDR1 is LNHDA and CDR2 is SQIVND (reference sequence). V was shortened by 3 bases and J by 0 bases, with 9 bases between the two germline ends. Filled out from reference TRBV19 and TRBJ2-7, the complete variable domain reads DGGITQSPKYLFRKEGQNVTLSCEQNLNHDAMYWYRQDPGQGLRLIYYSQIVNDFQKGDIAEGYSVSREKKESFPLTVTSAQKNPTAFYLCASSMTGSSYEQYFGPGTRLTVT.